The clone carrying this T cell receptor (beta chain) was observed a handful of times. The length of the CDR3 is 15 residues. CDR1 and CDR2 from the germline V gene are SGHRS and YFSETQ. V dropped 7 bases and J dropped 5; count of bases not matched to a gene: 12. This entry belongs to a study of T-cell reconstitution after alpha-beta-depleted transplantation in children. The library targeted TCRbeta and was prepared with unique molecular identifiers. TCRdb reprocessed the PCR reads via MiXCR and lists one record per CDR3 protein. The profile shows over 150,000 distinct CDR3 sequences, roughly 7.5% of them singletons.

V and J are TRBV5-1 and TRBJ2-5, with 9 positions matching TRBD1. Sequences were derived from PBMCs from the stem cell graft donor, sampled from the stem cell graft. The receptor's source is a human donor who donated a stem cell graft to a child with Wiskott-Aldrich syndrome. CDR3 sequence reads: CASAGQGSPVETQYF. The CDR3 DNA sequence: TGCGCCAGCGCGGGACAGGGCTCCCCCGTGGAGACCCAGTACTTC.